The clone carrying this T cell receptor (beta chain) was recorded many times. Its target is unknown. The data belong to a study of tumor and adjacent non-tumor tissue in lung cancer. In the study overall: Histology: 12 adenocarcinoma, a couple of squamous cell carcinoma, 1 small cell lung cancer.

The library came from three nested PCR rounds adapted from ARM-PCR protocols. TCRdb called the multiplex PCR reads again in MiXCR, with one record for every CDR3 protein. Here the sample spans some 80,000 distinct CDR3 sequences, more than 65% being singletons. V was cut by 4 bases and J by 5 bases, with 12 bases left in between. The CDR3 is 13 residues long. Germline V gene lookup returns CDR1 SQVTM and CDR2 ANQGSEA. No cell sorting was done before RNA was extracted from the tissue. More than 3 cm separated this lung sample from the edge of the tumor. Study-wide results and caveats: Compared with tumor, normal lung showed significantly lower TCR diversity. Normal lung showed higher cumulative top 100 clone frequency than tumor.

The specimen sequenced was distant non-tumor lung tissue. The chain combines TRBV29-1 with TRBJ1-5; D uncertain. The receptor was isolated from a woman aged 45 to 65 with non-small cell lung cancer. CDR3 nucleotide sequence: TGCAGCGTTGCCCTTCATCACGATCAGCCCCAGCATTTT. This encodes CSVALHHDQPQHF.